This paragraph reports one TCR beta chain. Its antigen is undetermined. The CDR3 is made up of 12 amino acids. Trimming stripped 1 base from V and 6 bases from J, with 7 bases between. CDR1 is SGHAT, CDR2 FQNNGV, per germline. These data belong to a study of beta chain features in type 1 diabetes. Study-wide findings and caveats: All four CD4+ subsets of Type 1 diabetes patients contained TCRB CDR3s that were moderately but significantly shorter.

All of the isolated RNA was reverse transcribed, so expressed TCRB transcripts were sequenced. Libraries were prepared by immunoSEQ multiplex PCR; TCRdb keeps only in-frame clonotypes and omits some of them. The sample contains about 190,000 clones, approximately 8% of which appear only once. Sequencing used central memory CD4+ T cells from blood. This chain joins TRBV11-2 and TRBJ2-7; D ambiguous. The sequence derives from a man aged 18-30 years with type 1 diabetes. The DNA for the CDR3 is TGTGCCAGCAGCTTAGGGGCTGGCGAGCAGTACTTC. It is translated as CASSLGAGEQYF.